Reported below is one T cell receptor (beta chain). Its antigen is unknown. The data were produced by immunoSEQ multiplex PCR, yet TCRdb's version contains in-frame clones alone and is incomplete. The repertoire holds some 100,000 clones, with under 90% as singletons. The J segment lost 6 bases and the V segment lost 1 base, leaving 9 bases of the junction unmatched. There are 18 residues in the CDR3. The germline V gene encodes CDR1 MNHEY and CDR2 SMNVEV (reference sequence). Blood sampling took place at baseline, cycle 4 day 1, and cycle 7 day 1. The sample is drawn from a study of OX40 agonist ivuxolimab in advanced cancers. Study context: Eligibility rules accepted prior anti-PD-1, anti-PD-L1 or anti-CTLA-4 therapy, and around 44% had some. There were three patients with partial responses, one having hepatocellular carcinoma and two cutaneous melanoma.

General study points: Clonal expansion by week 6 occurred in CD4+ and CD8+ blood T cells (at 0.1 to 3.0 mg/kg).

The rearrangement joins TRBV27 to TRBJ2-1, with 13 bases that match TRBD2. The specimen was CD4+ or CD8+ T cells sorted from blood, collected in a trial of the OX40 agonist ivuxolimab. The clonotype comes from an adult with an advanced solid tumor such as melanoma, head and neck, liver or kidney cancer. The CDR3 DNA reads as TGTGCCAGCAGTTTATTCCCACCGGGACTAGCGGGAACCAATGAGCAGTTCTTC. Translating it yields CASSLFPPGLAGTNEQFF.